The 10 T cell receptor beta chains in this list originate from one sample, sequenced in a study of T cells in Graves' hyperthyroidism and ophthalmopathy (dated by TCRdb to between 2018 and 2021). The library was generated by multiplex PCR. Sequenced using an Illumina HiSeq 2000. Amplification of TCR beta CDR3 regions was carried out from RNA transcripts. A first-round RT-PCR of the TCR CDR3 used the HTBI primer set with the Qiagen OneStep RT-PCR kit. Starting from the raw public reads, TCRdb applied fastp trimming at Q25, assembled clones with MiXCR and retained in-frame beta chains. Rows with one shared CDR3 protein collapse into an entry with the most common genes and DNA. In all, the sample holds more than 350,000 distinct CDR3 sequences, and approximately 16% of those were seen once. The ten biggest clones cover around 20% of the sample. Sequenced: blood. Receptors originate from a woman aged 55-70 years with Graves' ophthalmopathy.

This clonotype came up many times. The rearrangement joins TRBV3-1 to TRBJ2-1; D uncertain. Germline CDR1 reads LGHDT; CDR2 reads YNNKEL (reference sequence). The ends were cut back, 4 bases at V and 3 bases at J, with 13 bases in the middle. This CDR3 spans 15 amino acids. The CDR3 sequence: CASSLLGRVYNEQFF. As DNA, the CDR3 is TGTGCCAGCAGCCTCCTTGGACGGGTCTACAATGAGCAGTTCTTC.

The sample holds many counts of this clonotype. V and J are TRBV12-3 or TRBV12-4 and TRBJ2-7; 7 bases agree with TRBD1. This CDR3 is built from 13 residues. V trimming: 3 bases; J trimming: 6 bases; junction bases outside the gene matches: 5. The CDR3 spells CASSFAPGGEQYF. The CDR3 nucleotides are TGTGCCAGCAGTTTTGCCCCAGGGGGCGAGCAGTACTTC.

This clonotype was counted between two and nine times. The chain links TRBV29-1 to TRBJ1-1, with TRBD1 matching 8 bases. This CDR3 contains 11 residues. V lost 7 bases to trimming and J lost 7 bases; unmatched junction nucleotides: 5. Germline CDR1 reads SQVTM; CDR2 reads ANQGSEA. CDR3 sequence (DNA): TGCAGCGCAGACAGGGGCGGTGAAGCTTTCTTT. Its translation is CSADRGGEAFF.

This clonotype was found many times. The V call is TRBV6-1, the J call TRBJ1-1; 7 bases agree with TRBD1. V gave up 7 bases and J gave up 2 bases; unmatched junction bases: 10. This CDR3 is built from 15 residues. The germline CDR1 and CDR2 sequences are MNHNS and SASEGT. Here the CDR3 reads CASTPTGQRNTEAFF. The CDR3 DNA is TGTGCCAGCACACCCACGGGACAGAGAAACACTGAAGCTTTCTTT.

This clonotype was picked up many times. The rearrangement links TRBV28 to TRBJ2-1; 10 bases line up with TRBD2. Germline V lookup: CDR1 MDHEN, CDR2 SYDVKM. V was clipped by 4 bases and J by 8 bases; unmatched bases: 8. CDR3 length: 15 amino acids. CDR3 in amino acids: CASSSPSGRAYEQFF. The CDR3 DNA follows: TGTGCCAGCAGTTCCCCGAGCGGGAGGGCGTATGAGCAGTTCTTC.

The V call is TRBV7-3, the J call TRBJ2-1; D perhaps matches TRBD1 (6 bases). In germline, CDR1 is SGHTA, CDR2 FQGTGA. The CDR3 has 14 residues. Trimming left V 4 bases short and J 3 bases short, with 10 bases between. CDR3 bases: TGTGCCAGCAGCTCCACGACAGGCTACAATGAGCAGTTCTTC. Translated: CASSSTTGYNEQFF. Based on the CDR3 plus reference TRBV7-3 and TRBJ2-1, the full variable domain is GAGVSQTPSNKVTEKGKYVELRCDPISGHTALYWYRQSLGQGPEFLIYFQGTGAADDSGLPNDRFFAVRPEGSVSTLKIQRTERGDSAVYLCASSSTTGYNEQFFGPGTRLTVL.

Here the CDR3 DNA reads TGTGCCAGCACCCCTAGGGGGGGGGGATACGAGCAGTACTTC. Translated: CASTPRGGGYEQYF. The chain is built from TRBV28 and TRBJ2-7, with TRBD2 as a possible D gene (7 bases). Trimming left V 7 bases short and J 4 bases short, with 17 bases between. The length of the CDR3 is 14 residues. Germline lookup yields CDR1 MDHEN and CDR2 SYDVKM.

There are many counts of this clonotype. CDR3 nucleotide sequence: TGTGCCAGCTCCCCCACAGGGGGAAACGAGCAGTACTTC. It specifies CASSPTGGNEQYF. This chain links TRBV18 with TRBJ2-7, with 8 nucleotides matching TRBD1. The V and J ends lost 6 bases and 5 bases, in that order; junction bases with no gene match: 6. Germline V gene lookup returns CDR1 KGHSH and CDR2 LQKENI. The CDR3 covers 13 residues.

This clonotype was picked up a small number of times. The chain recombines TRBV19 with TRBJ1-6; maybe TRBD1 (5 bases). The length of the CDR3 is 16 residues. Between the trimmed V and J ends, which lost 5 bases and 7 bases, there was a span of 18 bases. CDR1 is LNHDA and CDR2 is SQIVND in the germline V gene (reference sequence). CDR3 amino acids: CASSRREDWGNSPLHF. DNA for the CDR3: TGTGCCAGTAGTCGTCGGGAAGATTGGGGCAATTCACCCCTCCACTTT. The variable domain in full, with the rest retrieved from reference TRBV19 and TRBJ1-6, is DGGITQSPKYLFRKEGQNVTLSCEQNLNHDAMYWYRQDPGQGLRLIYYSQIVNDFQKGDIAEGYSVSREKKESFPLTVTSAQKNPTAFYLCASSRREDWGNSPLHFGNGTRLTVT.

The CDR3 DNA is TGCAGTGCTACCGACAGGGGAGGCAGGCACGAGCAGTACTTC. This codes for CSATDRGGRHEQYF. The rearrangement links TRBV20-1 to TRBJ2-7; 8 positions agree with TRBD1. The CDR3 has 14 residues. The ends lost 4 bases at V and 5 bases at J; junction bases unmatched: 10. CDR1 is DFQATT and CDR2 is SNEGSKA in the germline V gene (reference sequence).